Listed here are 25 T cell receptor beta chains from one sample, sequenced in a study of blood T cell repertoires in COVID-19. Measured with immunoSEQ multiplex PCR; TCRdb has only the in-frame clones, and not every one. This sample has roughly 23,000 clones, with about 91% found just once. The sample consisted of peripheral blood. These receptors all come from a woman between 65 and 79 years old with active COVID-19.

The chain links TRBV7-9 to TRBJ1-1; the match to TRBD1 covers 7 bases. Germline V gene data show CDR1 as SEHNR and CDR2 as FQNEAQ (reference sequence). CDR3 length: 18 amino acids. V shed 5 bases and J 3 bases; nucleotides not matched to a gene: 18. For the CDR3, the DNA is TGTGCCAGCAGCCCCGTCTTGCAGGGGGGTTCAGGGTACACTGAAGCTTTCTTT. Translating it yields CASSPVLQGGSGYTEAFF.

This chain connects TRBV15 to TRBJ2-1; D is unclear. Trimming cost V 0 bases and J 5 bases, with 8 bases left between them. The CDR3 covers 14 residues. Germline-derived CDR1 and CDR2 are LNHNV and YYDKDF (reference sequence). In nucleotides, the CDR3 is TGTGCCACCAGCAGAGATGGGCCACACAATGAGCAGTTCTTC. Translation gives CATSRDGPHNEQFF.

The chain uses TRBV5-5 and TRBJ2-3, with 11 bases aligning to TRBD2. Unmatched junction bases numbered 6, after V lost 2 bases and J lost 4 bases. The germline V gene has CDR1 SGHKS and CDR2 YYEKEE (reference sequence). The CDR3 sequence is 16 residues long. CDR3 nucleotides: TGTGCCAGCAGCTTCGTAGCGGGAGGGTGGGCAGATACGCAGTATTTT. This codes for CASSFVAGGWADTQYF.

This clone was recorded only once. The chain couples TRBV7-5 to TRBJ2-7; the table's D call of TRBD2 was not tested on the DNA. TRBV7-5 is an annotated pseudogene. The length of the CDR3 is 18 residues. The CDR3 sequence is CARSFKGLAGVSLVEQYF. Written as DNA, the CDR3 is TGTGCCAGAAGCTTCAAAGGACTAGCGGGAGTTTCATTGGTCGAGCAGTACTTC.

CDR3 in amino acids: CASSGGGGLSNTEAFF. The CDR3 DNA reads as TGTGCCAGCAGCGGCGGCGGGGGGTTAAGCAACACTGAAGCTTTCTTT. The chain combines TRBV9 with TRBJ1-1; D possibly corresponds to TRBD1 (5 bases). Trimming cost V 3 bases and J 2 bases, with 17 bases left between them. Germline V gene lookup returns CDR1 SGDLS and CDR2 YYNGEE. The CDR3 spans 16 residues. Full variable domain (rest looked up from reference TRBV9 and TRBJ1-1): DSGVTQTPKHLITATGQRVTLRCSPRSGDLSVYWYQQSLDQGLQFLIQYYNGEERAKGNILERFSAQQFPDLHSELNLSSLELGDSALYFCASSGGGGLSNTEAFFGQGTRLTVV.

The chain recombines TRBV5-1 with TRBJ2-1; D gene uncertain. V was shortened by 8 bases and J by 9 bases, with 18 bases between the two germline ends. In germline, CDR1 is SGHRS, CDR2 YFSETQ. The CDR3 has 13 residues. The CDR3 here is CASSSPRVGEQFF. Here the CDR3 DNA reads TGCGCCAGTAGCAGTCCACGGGTTGGTGAGCAGTTCTTC.

This clone turned up a few times. The V call is TRBV28, the J call TRBJ2-2, with D possibly matching TRBD2 (6 bases). Germline CDR1 MDHEN, CDR2 SYDVKM. V was trimmed by 5 bases and J by 6 bases, leaving 16 bases between them. CDR3 length equals 15 residues. This CDR3 is CASSTDTGESGELFF. CDR3 bases: TGTGCCAGCAGTACGGACACGGGGGAATCCGGGGAGCTGTTTTTT. The variable domain in full, completed from reference TRBV28 and TRBJ2-2, reads DVKVTQSSRYLVKRTGEKVFLECVQDMDHENMFWYRQDPGLGLRLIYFSYDVKMKEKGDIPEGYSVSREKKERFSLILESASTNQTSMYLCASSTDTGESGELFFGEGSRLTVL.

The chain carries TRBV28 and TRBJ2-2, with 13 nucleotides matching TRBD2. The CDR3 runs to 15 residues. Germline V gives CDR1 MDHEN, CDR2 SYDVKM. V was clipped by 7 bases and J by 5 bases; unmatched bases: 4. The CDR3 sequence is CASTRGLAGTGELFF. The CDR3 nucleotides read TGTGCCAGCACCAGGGGACTAGCGGGAACCGGGGAGCTGTTTTTT. Looking up the rest from reference TRBV28 and TRBJ2-2 gives the full variable domain: DVKVTQSSRYLVKRTGEKVFLECVQDMDHENMFWYRQDPGLGLRLIYFSYDVKMKEKGDIPEGYSVSREKKERFSLILESASTNQTSMYLCASTRGLAGTGELFFGEGSRLTVL.

This chain links TRBV27 with TRBJ2-3, with unresolved D. CDR1 MNHEY and CDR2 SMNVEV come from the germline V gene (reference sequence). V was cut by 4 bases and J by 0 bases, with 17 bases left in between. This CDR3 is built from 17 residues. The CDR3, as DNA: TGTGCCAGCAGTTCACCTCCCCGCAAAACTAGCACAGATACGCAGTATTTT. This codes for CASSSPPRKTSTDTQYF.

The chain employs TRBV19 and TRBJ1-3; TRBD1 agrees at 7 bases. V was clipped by 10 bases and J by 0 bases; unmatched bases: 12. CDR1 and CDR2 from the germline V gene are LNHDA and SQIVND (reference sequence). The CDR3 is 16 amino acids. The CDR3 loop reads CAINPGGVISGNTIYF. DNA of the CDR3: TGTGCCATCAATCCAGGGGGAGTGATCTCTGGAAACACCATATATTTT.

J is TRBJ2-1 and V is TRBV10-3; TRBD2 matches 9 bases. V shed 3 bases and J 4 bases; nucleotides not matched to a gene: 10. The CDR3 spans 17 residues. The germline V gene encodes CDR1 ENHRY and CDR2 SYGVKD. The CDR3 reads CAISDRFRTSVYNEQFF. The DNA for the CDR3 is TGTGCCATCAGTGATCGATTTCGGACTAGCGTTTACAATGAGCAGTTCTTC.

The V and J genes are TRBV10-1 and TRBJ2-3; 7 bases align to TRBD2. In germline, CDR1 is WNHNN, CDR2 SYGVQD (reference sequence). The CDR3 extends over 17 amino acids. Germline trimming cut 10 bases from V and 2 bases from J; bases unmatched to any gene: 18. CDR3: CAKPGGEGTDFTDTQYF. In DNA, the CDR3 is TGCGCCAAACCTGGAGGGGAGGGAACCGACTTCACAGATACGCAGTATTTT.

This clone was seen just once. The DNA for the CDR3 is TGTGCCAGCGGGGGGGGCGGGGCTCCCGCTGAAGCTTTCTTT. The encoded protein is CASGGGGAPAEAFF. The V and J genes are TRBV28 and TRBJ1-1, with D maybe TRBD1 (6 bases). Trimming took off 8 bases at V and 6 bases at J, with 19 bases between the two ends. The CDR3 runs 14 residues. In germline, CDR1 is MDHEN, CDR2 SYDVKM.

This chain links TRBV5-6 with TRBJ2-3; 13 bases match TRBD2. V dropped 1 base and J dropped 4; count of bases not matched to a gene: 9. Per germline, CDR1 SGHDT and CDR2 YYEEEE. This CDR3 region has 18 residues. CDR3: CASSLIRTSGSVSDTQYF. The CDR3, as DNA: TGTGCCAGCAGCTTGATCCGGACTAGCGGGAGCGTCTCAGATACGCAGTATTTT.

The gene calls are TRBV7-9 and TRBJ2-5; D is possibly TRBD2 (5 bases). This CDR3 contains 13 residues. Per the germline V gene, CDR1 is SEHNR and CDR2 is FQNEAQ (reference sequence). The germline V and J ends were trimmed by 4 bases and 5 bases, with 11 bases remaining between them. This CDR3 reads CASSSGVIETQYF. The CDR3 region has the DNA TGTGCCAGCAGCTCCGGGGTAATCGAGACCCAGTACTTC.

This chain links TRBV5-1 with TRBJ1-1; a possible D gene is TRBD1 (6 bases). Trimming pared 0 bases from V and 4 bases from J, leaving 13 bases between. CDR1 and CDR2 from the germline V gene are SGHRS and YFSETQ. This CDR3 spans 15 amino acids. The CDR3 sequence: CASSLEVGGPTEAFF. In DNA, the CDR3 is TGCGCCAGCAGCTTGGAAGTAGGGGGACCCACTGAAGCTTTCTTT.

This chain links TRBV19 with TRBJ2-3; the match to TRBD2 covers 11 bases. Germline CDR1 reads LNHDA; CDR2 reads SQIVND (reference sequence). Unmatched junction bases numbered 5, after V lost 5 bases and J lost 7 bases. The CDR3 is 14 amino acids. The CDR3 DNA follows: TGTGCCAGTAGTTGGGCTAGCGGGGGGTATACGCAGTATTTT. It specifies CASSWASGGYTQYF.

This chain connects TRBV29-1 to TRBJ1-3, with D perhaps matching TRBD1 (5 bases). In germline, CDR1 is SQVTM, CDR2 ANQGSEA. The ends were cut back, 6 bases at V and 1 base at J, with 10 bases in the middle. This CDR3 is built from 13 residues. CDR3 region: CSVAGGSGNTIYF. The CDR3 DNA follows: TGCAGCGTCGCCGGGGGATCTGGAAACACCATATATTTT.

The chain has TRBV30 and TRBJ1-5, with D maybe TRBD1 (6 bases). The CDR3 is 15 residues long. Per the germline V gene, CDR1 is GTSNPN and CDR2 is SVGIG (reference sequence). V lost 3 bases, J lost 7 bases, and 19 bases lay in between. The CDR3 sequence: CAWSTPGTFRQPQHF. CDR3 in DNA: TGTGCCTGGAGCACCCCCGGGACATTCAGACAGCCCCAGCATTTT.

J is TRBJ2-7 and V is TRBV28, with 10 positions matching TRBD1. The J segment lost 3 bases and the V segment lost 6 bases, leaving 5 bases of the junction unmatched. Germline CDR1 is MDHEN and CDR2 is SYDVKM. The CDR3 is 14 amino acids. The CDR3, as DNA: TGTGCCAGCAGCTCCGGGACAGGGGTCTACGAGCAGTACTTC. Translation: CASSSGTGVYEQYF.

The chain combines TRBV5-1 with TRBJ2-1; 8 bases align to TRBD2. The CDR3 is made up of 16 amino acids. Germline CDR1 and CDR2: SGHRS and YFSETQ. V lost 0 bases, J lost 5 bases, and 7 bases stayed unmatched. This CDR3 is CASSLVGTRPHNEQFF. The CDR3 bases are TGCGCCAGCAGCTTGGTTGGGACTAGGCCTCACAATGAGCAGTTCTTC. Filled out from reference TRBV5-1 and TRBJ2-1, the complete variable domain reads KAGVTQTPRYLIKTRGQQVTLSCSPISGHRSVSWYQQTPGQGLQFLFEYFSETQRNKGNFPGRFSGRQFSNSRSEMNVSTLELGDSALYLCASSLVGTRPHNEQFFGPGTRLTVL.

The genes are TRBV6-5 and TRBJ2-7; D perhaps matches TRBD2 (6 bases). Between the trimmed V and J ends, which lost 6 bases and 7 bases, there was a span of 16 bases. This CDR3 is built from 13 residues. Germline V CDR1 and CDR2: MNHEY, SVGAGI. This CDR3 is CASRPAGLGEQYF. The CDR3 bases are TGTGCCAGCAGACCCGCGGGATTGGGGGAGCAGTACTTC.

The V call is TRBV10-1, the J call TRBJ1-1, with 8 nucleotides matching TRBD1. V trimming: 3 bases; J trimming: 0 bases; junction bases outside the gene matches: 3. Germline V lookup: CDR1 WNHNN, CDR2 SYGVQD (reference sequence). The length of the CDR3 is 15 residues. The CDR3 DNA sequence: TGCGCCAGCAGTGACCGACAGGGGATGAACACTGAAGCTTTCTTT. This encodes CASSDRQGMNTEAFF.

The V and J genes are TRBV6-5 and TRBJ1-1; D is undetermined. Germline V lookup: CDR1 MNHEY, CDR2 SVGAGI. The CDR3 loop spans 14 amino acids. V was cut by 4 bases and J by 0 bases, with 9 bases left in between. DNA of the CDR3: TGTGCCAGCAGTTCAGGTTCCATGAACACTGAAGCTTTCTTT. This translates into CASSSGSMNTEAFF.

The V gene is TRBV7-9, the J gene TRBJ2-5; 11 bases are shared with TRBD2. CDR1 SEHNR and CDR2 FQNEAQ come from the germline V gene (reference sequence). V lost 2 bases, J lost 4 bases, and 3 bases stayed unmatched. This CDR3 is 15 amino acids long. The CDR3: CASSLSSGRGETQYF. The CDR3 DNA sequence: TGTGCCAGCAGCTTAAGTAGCGGGAGGGGAGAGACCCAGTACTTC.